In its sample, the clone carrying this TCR beta chain was seen a few times. In the study's own analysis: Nucleated cell counts were estimated from reference gene primer amplification. Sequencing was performed with immunoSEQ multiplex PCR; in TCRdb, only in-frame clones are kept and a portion is missing. V and J calls and clone size come straight from that table; D and trimming were deduced from the DNA. Of 90,000 to 120,000 clones in the sample, 85% to 95% were seen once. This specimen belongs to a study of blood T cell repertoires in COVID-19. Overall study: In each case, the material was cDNA or gDNA derived from T cells, B-cell-depleted T cells, or PBMCs.

The CDR3 is made up of 13 amino acids. CDR1 is SGDLS and CDR2 is YYNGEE in the germline V gene. Unmatched junction bases numbered 6, after V lost 7 bases and J lost 5 bases. Sequencing used peripheral blood. The J gene is TRBJ1-1, the V gene TRBV9; 9 nucleotides agree with TRBD1. The clonotype comes from a woman in her twenties or thirties with acute or convalescent COVID-19. CDR3: CASATGTGTEAFF. Written as DNA, the CDR3 is TGTGCCAGCGCGACAGGGACAGGGACTGAAGCTTTCTTT. Full variable domain (outside the CDR3, taken from reference TRBV9 and TRBJ1-1): DSGVTQTPKHLITATGQRVTLRCSPRSGDLSVYWYQQSLDQGLQFLIQYYNGEERAKGNILERFSAQQFPDLHSELNLSSLELGDSALYFCASATGTGTEAFFGQGTRLTVV.